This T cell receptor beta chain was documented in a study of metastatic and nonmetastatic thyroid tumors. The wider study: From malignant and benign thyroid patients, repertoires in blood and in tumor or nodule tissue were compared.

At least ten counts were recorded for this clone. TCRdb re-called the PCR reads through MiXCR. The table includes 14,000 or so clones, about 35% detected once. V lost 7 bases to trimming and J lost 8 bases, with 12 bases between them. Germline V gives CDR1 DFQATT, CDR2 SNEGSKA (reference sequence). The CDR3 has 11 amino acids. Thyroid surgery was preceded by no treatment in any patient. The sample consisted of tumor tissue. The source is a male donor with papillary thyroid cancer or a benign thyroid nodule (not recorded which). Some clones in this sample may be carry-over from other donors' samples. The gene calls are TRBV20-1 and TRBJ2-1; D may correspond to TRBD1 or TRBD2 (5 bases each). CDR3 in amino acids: CSGGTADEQFF. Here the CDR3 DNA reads TGCAGTGGGGGGACCGCCGATGAGCAGTTCTTC.